These 20 T cell receptor beta chains share one sample of origin, sequenced in a study of blood T cell repertoires in COVID-19. Sequenced by immunoSEQ multiplex PCR; TCRdb stores in-frame clones only, minus some. The table lists around 260,000 clones, approximately 91% of them singletons. The sequencing sample was made of peripheral blood. Every receptor here comes from a woman aged 40 to 50 who had recovered from COVID-19.

V and J are TRBV18 and TRBJ2-7; TRBD2 agrees at 7 bases. V lost 3 bases to trimming and J lost 2 bases; unmatched junction nucleotides: 4. There are 14 residues in the CDR3. Germline-derived CDR1 and CDR2 are KGHSH and LQKENI. CDR3 amino acids: CASSPSGNAYEQYF. In DNA, the CDR3 is TGTGCCAGCTCACCCAGCGGGAATGCCTACGAGCAGTACTTC.

J is TRBJ2-5 and V is TRBV2, with D possibly being TRBD2 (5 bases). This CDR3 is 12 amino acids long. Trimming took 7 bases from V and 5 from J, leaving 11 bases between them. Germline V gene lookup returns CDR1 SNHLY and CDR2 FYNNEI. The CDR3 spells CASTGGGETQYF. CDR3 nucleotides: TGTGCCAGCACCGGTGGCGGGGAGACCCAGTACTTC.

The chain employs TRBV4-1 and TRBJ2-1, with D uncertain. V was trimmed by 8 bases and J by 6 bases, leaving 20 bases between them. The CDR3 runs to 15 residues. The germline gives CDR1 MGHRA, CDR2 YSYEKL. CDR3 sequence (DNA): TGCGCCAGCGACCGCGAGGAAGGCCGCGCCAATGAGCAGTTCTTC. This encodes CASDREEGRANEQFF.

The V and J genes are TRBV10-3 and TRBJ2-3, with TRBD2 matching over 7 bases. Germline V lookup: CDR1 ENHRY, CDR2 SYGVKD. V lost 8 bases to trimming and J lost 0 bases; unmatched junction nucleotides: 8. This CDR3 region has 15 residues. The CDR3 DNA reads as TGTGCCATCGGATCTAGCGGAAGGAGCACAGATACGCAGTATTTT. This encodes CAIGSSGRSTDTQYF.

This chain connects TRBV4-1 to TRBJ2-3; D gene uncertain. V shed 0 bases and J shed 2 bases, with 6 bases lying between them. The CDR3 runs to 14 residues. In germline, CDR1 is MGHRA, CDR2 YSYEKL. The CDR3 loop is CASSQEASTDTQYF. CDR3 sequence (DNA): TGCGCCAGCAGCCAAGAGGCCTCCACAGATACGCAGTATTTT.

V is TRBV5-8 and J is TRBJ2-2; 9 nucleotides agree with TRBD2. After removal of 0 bases from V and 1 base from J, the junction contained 10 bases not matched to a gene. The CDR3 has 19 amino acids. Germline V gene sequence: CDR1 SGHTS, CDR2 YDEGEE. DNA of the CDR3: TGTGCCAGCAGCTTGGTGCGTTTGACTAGCGGTGAGAACACCGGGGAGCTGTTTTTT. Its translation is CASSLVRLTSGENTGELFF.

The V call is TRBV27, the J call TRBJ2-7; TRBD1 is a possible D gene (5 bases). The V gene's germline CDR1 is MNHEY and CDR2 SMNVEV (reference sequence). The CDR3 has 14 residues. Trimming shortened V by 2 bases and J by 0 bases, and 8 bases separated the two germline ends. In nucleotides, the CDR3 is TGTGCCAGCAGTTTACAGGGAAACTCCTACGAGCAGTACTTC. Amino acid sequence: CASSLQGNSYEQYF.

The genes are TRBV11-2 and TRBJ2-7; 15 nucleotides line up with TRBD2. The germline V gene encodes CDR1 SGHAT and CDR2 FQNNGV. This CDR3 is built from 19 residues. V lost 5 bases to trimming and J lost 1 base; unmatched junction nucleotides: 12. CDR3 region: CASSLEGLAGGPLSYEQYF. CDR3 sequence (DNA): TGTGCCAGCAGCCTTGAAGGACTAGCGGGAGGGCCCTTATCCTACGAGCAGTACTTC.

This rearrangement joins TRBV10-3 to TRBJ2-7, with TRBD2 matching 8 bases. This CDR3 comprises 15 residues. CDR1 is ENHRY, CDR2 SYGVKD, per germline. V was pared by 9 bases and J by 0 bases, with 10 bases of the junction left unmatched. The CDR3 DNA reads TGTGCCATAAGTCGGTCTAGCGGGCCCTCCTACGAGCAGTACTTC. This encodes CAISRSSGPSYEQYF.

This chain links TRBV2 with TRBJ2-2; 9 nucleotides match TRBD1. The length of the CDR3 is 16 residues. Germline V gene lookup returns CDR1 SNHLY and CDR2 FYNNEI. The ends lost 7 bases at V and 3 bases at J; junction bases unmatched: 9. The DNA of the CDR3 is TGTGCCAGCACCCTTGGGGGGACAGGGTACACCGGGGAGCTGTTTTTT. It codes for CASTLGGTGYTGELFF.

The chain is built from TRBV3-1 (or the pseudogene TRBV3-2) and TRBJ2-6, with 7 bases matching TRBD2. The CDR3 loop spans 17 amino acids. From germline, CDR1 is LGHDT and CDR2 YNNKEL (reference sequence). With 2 bases clipped from V and 2 bases from J, the junction kept 6 bases outside the gene matches. The DNA for the CDR3 is TGTGCCAGCAGCCAAAGCCCCGCGGGGGCTGGGGCCAACGTCCTGACTTTC. Protein: CASSQSPAGAGANVLTF.

The chain joins TRBV20-1 to TRBJ1-1, with TRBD1 as a possible D gene (5 bases). Germline CDR1 is DFQATT and CDR2 is SNEGSKA (reference sequence). The CDR3 is 10 residues long. Trimming shortened V by 6 bases and J by 13 bases, and 15 bases separated the two germline ends. The CDR3 sequence: CSAEQGQGFF. DNA of the CDR3: TGCAGTGCCGAGCAGGGTCAAGGTTTCTTT.

The chain uses TRBV14 and TRBJ2-5; 11 nucleotides match TRBD2. With V trimmed by 4 bases and J by 4 bases, 5 bases remained unmatched. CDR1 and CDR2 (germline): SGHDN, FVKESK. There are 15 residues in the CDR3. CDR3 nucleotides: TGTGCCAGCAGCCGTGGACTAGCGGGTTCAGAGACCCAGTACTTC. This gives the protein CASSRGLAGSETQYF. The full variable domain, completed using reference TRBV14 and TRBJ2-5, is EAGVTQFPSHSVIEKGQTVTLRCDPISGHDNLYWYRRVMGKEIKFLLHFVKESKQDESGMPNNRFLAERTGGTYSTLKVQPAELEDSGVYFCASSRGLAGSETQYFGPGTRLLVL.

The V gene is TRBV27, the J gene TRBJ1-1, with TRBD1 identical over 11 bases. Germline CDR1 MNHEY, CDR2 SMNVEV (reference sequence). The CDR3 totals 14 residues. The V segment lost 6 bases and the J segment 5 bases; nucleotides outside the gene matches: 5. For the CDR3, the DNA is TGTGCCAGCAGACGGACAGGGGGCCTTACTGAAGCTTTCTTT. This codes for CASRRTGGLTEAFF.

V and J are TRBV5-1 and TRBJ2-7; 9 bases map to TRBD2. The CDR3 is made up of 14 amino acids. Germline CDR1 reads SGHRS; CDR2 reads YFSETQ. The V and J ends lost 6 bases and 7 bases, in that order; junction bases with no gene match: 11. The CDR3 DNA sequence: TGCGCCAGCACCCCGGGGACTAGCAGCCTAGAGCAGTACTTC. It specifies CASTPGTSSLEQYF.

This rearrangement joins TRBV10-1 to TRBJ2-7; 9 bases are shared with TRBD1. Germline CDR1 WNHNN, CDR2 SYGVQD (reference sequence). J lost 2 bases, V lost 2 bases, and 1 base had no gene match. This CDR3 contains 14 residues. CDR3 DNA sequence: TGCGCCAGCAGTGAGGGGACAGGGCCCTACGAGCAGTACTTC. It is translated as CASSEGTGPYEQYF.

V gene TRBV24-1 combines with J gene TRBJ1-2, with TRBD1 identical over 7 bases. The V and J ends lost 0 bases and 6 bases, in that order; junction bases with no gene match: 3. The CDR3 spans 14 residues. Per germline, CDR1 KGHDR and CDR2 SFDVKD. CDR3: CATSDLPGQDGYTF. The CDR3 nucleotides read TGTGCCACCAGTGATTTGCCCGGACAGGATGGCTACACCTTC.

V usage is TRBV27 and J usage is TRBJ2-1, with 7 bases fitting TRBD2. V shed 5 bases and J 4 bases; nucleotides not matched to a gene: 8. The CDR3 is 15 residues long. The germline gives CDR1 MNHEY, CDR2 SMNVEV (reference sequence). The CDR3: CASSVIAGGYNEQFF. The CDR3 nucleotides are TGTGCCAGCAGTGTAATAGCGGGCGGATACAATGAGCAGTTCTTC.

The genes are TRBV7-3 and TRBJ2-5, with D maybe TRBD2 (5 bases). CDR1 and CDR2 from the germline V gene are SGHTA and FQGTGA. V dropped 5 bases and J dropped 2 bases, with 9 bases sitting between them. This CDR3 region has 13 residues. The CDR3 is CASSLSGQETQYF. The CDR3 nucleotides read TGTGCCAGCAGCCTGTCGGGACAAGAGACCCAGTACTTC.

The chain carries TRBV21-1 and TRBJ1-2; the table assigns TRBD1, which was not confirmed against the DNA. TRBV21-1 represents a pseudogene. The CDR3 is 14 residues long. The CDR3 spells CASSKRQKAYGYTF. Here the CDR3 DNA reads TGTGCCAGCAGCAAGCGACAGAAGGCTTATGGCTACACCTTC.